The rows below give T cell receptor beta chains drawn from one sample of a study of T cell responses to AZD1222 COVID-19 vaccine. Repertoires were generated with immunoSEQ multiplex PCR, while TCRdb's copy carries only in-frame clones and drops some. The sample lists under 150,000 clones; 92% were seen once. This specimen was peripheral blood, taken 28 days after the second AZD1222 dose. The receptors come from an adult who received the AZD1222 COVID-19 vaccine. CDR3s include the opening cysteine and the closing phenylalanine or tryptophan. The order of the fields is J gene, V gene, CDR3 protein.

J: TRBJ2-5
V: TRBV5-4
CDR3: CASSLGGAGTQYF

J: TRBJ1-6
V: TRBV10-2
CDR3: CASFPGRQGSYNSPLHF

J: TRBJ1-4
V: TRBV5-1
CDR3: CASSRTGEREKLFF

J: TRBJ2-1
V: TRBV4-1
CDR3: CASSRAGGPIEQFF

J: TRBJ1-5
V: TRBV28
CDR3: CASSWGGQPQHF

J: TRBJ2-2
V: TRBV6-2/TRBV6-3
CDR3: CASSYSITYTGELFF

J: TRBJ1-2
V: TRBV19
CDR3: CASSPWAGAGVNYGYTF

J: TRBJ2-5
V: TRBV6-2/TRBV6-3
CDR3: CASSYSRRETQYF

J: TRBJ2-1
V: TRBV7-3
CDR3: CASSLTLVGGPGGEQFF

J: TRBJ2-7
V: TRBV27
CDR3: CASSSIAGVEQYF

J: TRBJ2-7
V: TRBV25-1
CDR3: CASGGAYEQYF

J: TRBJ2-7
V: TRBV27
CDR3: CASSLSRESYEQYF

J: TRBJ2-1
V: TRBV30
CDR3: CAWSISSGRAVNEQFF

J: TRBJ1-5
V: TRBV5-1
CDR3: CASSAETGDNQPQHF

J: TRBJ2-5
V: TRBV6-5
CDR3: CASSYSGGQETQYF

J: TRBJ2-1
V: TRBV27
CDR3: CASSFGSNEQFF

J: TRBJ1-2
V: TRBV3-1/TRBV3-2
CDR3: CASSQDSAREYGYTF

J: TRBJ2-1
V: TRBV3-1/TRBV3-2
CDR3: CASSLLGENNEQFF

J: TRBJ1-3
V: TRBV9
CDR3: CASSVSGLLLGNTIYF

J: TRBJ1-4
V: TRBV7-8
CDR3: CASSSIGLSGGEKLFF

J: TRBJ1-6
V: TRBV7-2
CDR3: CASSSYRVNNSPLHF

J: TRBJ1-3
V: TRBV3-1/TRBV3-2
CDR3: CASSPSLGNTIYF

J: TRBJ2-3
V: TRBV20-1
CDR3: CSASGWTESLSTDTQYF

J: TRBJ2-7
V: TRBV18
CDR3: CASSPFSVAHEQYF

J: TRBJ2-3
V: TRBV4-1
CDR3: CATKAGGYTDTQYF

J: TRBJ1-2
V: TRBV27
CDR3: CASTTHDRVEGYTF

J: TRBJ2-6
V: TRBV19
CDR3: CASSPQNSGANVLTF

J: TRBJ2-3
V: TRBV18
CDR3: CASSPADRADTQYF

J: TRBJ1-6
V: TRBV2
CDR3: CASTLGGSSYNSPLHF

J: TRBJ2-5
V: TRBV5-6
CDR3: CASSPGQTETQYF

J: TRBJ1-1
V: TRBV6-5
CDR3: CASSYDGEAAEAFF

J: TRBJ1-6
V: TRBV11-2
CDR3: CASSPLGTENSPLHF

J: TRBJ1-2
V: TRBV25-1
CDR3: CASSELGTGGVGNYGYTF

J: TRBJ1-1
V: TRBV24-1
CDR3: CATRGRGETEAFF

J: TRBJ1-6
V: TRBV28
CDR3: CASSFDDSYNSPLHF

J: TRBJ1-2
V: TRBV5-1
CDR3: CASSPAGQGFYGYTF

J: TRBJ2-7
V: TRBV7-9
CDR3: CASSLGGQIYEQYF

J: TRBJ1-2
V: TRBV29-1
CDR3: CSVEDLGRTGYTF

J: TRBJ1-2
V: TRBV27
CDR3: CASTTGTLDGYTF

J: TRBJ1-2
V: TRBV3-1/TRBV3-2
CDR3: CASSQPGTDNGYTF

J: TRBJ2-1
V: TRBV2
CDR3: CASSEGTFNEQFF

J: TRBJ2-3
V: TRBV27
CDR3: CASSAYRYSSTDTQYF

J: TRBJ1-1
V: TRBV9
CDR3: CASSVDGSMNTEAFF

J: TRBJ2-2
V: TRBV5-1
CDR3: CASSFEPGPTGELFF

J: TRBJ2-7
V: TRBV7-9
CDR3: CASSPGGGNEQYF

J: TRBJ1-6
V: TRBV6-1
CDR3: CASSDSRRDYNSPLHF

J: TRBJ2-1
V: TRBV28
CDR3: CASSLAGREQFF

J: TRBJ1-1
V: TRBV2
CDR3: CASRQGPNTEAFF

J: TRBJ2-5
V: TRBV6-5
CDR3: CASSSGTRSQYF

J: TRBJ2-2
V: TRBV5-4
CDR3: CASSLGLASTGELFF

J: TRBJ1-5
V: TRBV28
CDR3: CASSPQGYSNQPQHF

J: TRBJ2-2
V: TRBV30
CDR3: CAWSAGGTSGTGELFF

J: TRBJ1-2
V: TRBV4-1
CDR3: CASSPQANYGYTF

J: TRBJ1-1
V: TRBV19
CDR3: CASAGQVNTEAFF

J: TRBJ2-6
V: TRBV5-4
CDR3: CASSLEGANVLTF